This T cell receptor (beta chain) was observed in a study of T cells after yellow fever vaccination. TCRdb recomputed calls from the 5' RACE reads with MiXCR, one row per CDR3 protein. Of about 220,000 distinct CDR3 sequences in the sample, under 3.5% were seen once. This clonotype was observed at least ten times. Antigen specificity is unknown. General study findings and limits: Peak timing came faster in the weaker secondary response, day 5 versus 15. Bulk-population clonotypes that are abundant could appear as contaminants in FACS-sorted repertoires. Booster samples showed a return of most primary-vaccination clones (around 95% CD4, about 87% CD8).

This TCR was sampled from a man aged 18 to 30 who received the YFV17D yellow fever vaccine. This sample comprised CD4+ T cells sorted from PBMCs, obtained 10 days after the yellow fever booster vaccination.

DNA for the CDR3: TGTGCCAGTGAATTACGGGCGGGTCAGCCCCAGCATTTT. Translating gives CASELRAGQPQHF. This rearrangement joins TRBV19 to TRBJ1-5; the D is unclear. This CDR3 is 13 amino acids long. The V gene lost 8 bases and the J gene lost 6 bases, with 14 bases spanning the gap. The V gene's germline CDR1 is LNHDA and CDR2 SQIVND (reference sequence).